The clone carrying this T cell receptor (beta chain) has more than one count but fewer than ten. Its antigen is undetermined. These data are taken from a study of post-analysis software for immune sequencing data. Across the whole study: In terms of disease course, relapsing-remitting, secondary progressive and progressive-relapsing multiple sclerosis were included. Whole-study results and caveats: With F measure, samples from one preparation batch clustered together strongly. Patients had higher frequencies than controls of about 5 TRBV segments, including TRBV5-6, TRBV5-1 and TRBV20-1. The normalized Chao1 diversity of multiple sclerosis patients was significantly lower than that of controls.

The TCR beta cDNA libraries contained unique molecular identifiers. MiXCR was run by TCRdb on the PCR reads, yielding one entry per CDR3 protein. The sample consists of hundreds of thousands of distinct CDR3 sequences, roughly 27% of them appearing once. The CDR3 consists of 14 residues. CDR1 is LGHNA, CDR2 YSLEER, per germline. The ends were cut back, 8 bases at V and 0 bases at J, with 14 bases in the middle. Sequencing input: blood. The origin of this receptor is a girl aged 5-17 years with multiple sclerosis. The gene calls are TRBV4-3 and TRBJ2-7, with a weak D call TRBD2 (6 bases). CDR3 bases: TGCGCCAGCGCCCAGTATAGCGGCTCCTACGAGCAGTACTTC. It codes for CASAQYSGSYEQYF.